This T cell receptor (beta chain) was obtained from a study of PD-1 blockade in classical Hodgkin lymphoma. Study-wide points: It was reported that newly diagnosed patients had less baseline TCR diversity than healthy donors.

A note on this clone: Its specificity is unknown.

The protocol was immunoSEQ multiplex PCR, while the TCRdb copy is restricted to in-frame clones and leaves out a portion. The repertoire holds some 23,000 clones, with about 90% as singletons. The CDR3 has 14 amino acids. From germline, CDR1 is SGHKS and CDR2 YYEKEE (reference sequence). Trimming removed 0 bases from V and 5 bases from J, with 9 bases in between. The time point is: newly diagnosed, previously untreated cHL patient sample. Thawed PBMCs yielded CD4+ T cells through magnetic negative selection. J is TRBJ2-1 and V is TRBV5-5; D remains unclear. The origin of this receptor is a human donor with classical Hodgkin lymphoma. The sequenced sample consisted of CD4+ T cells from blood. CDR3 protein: CASSLVSWDNEQFF. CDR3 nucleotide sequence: TGTGCCAGCAGCTTGGTGTCCTGGGACAATGAGCAGTTCTTC.